This T cell receptor (beta chain) appears in the sequencing data of a study of spatial heterogeneity in lung cancer (dated by TCRdb to between 2018 and 2021). Looking at the study overall: More beta-chain than alpha-chain transcripts were consistently detected, likely reflecting higher beta-chain transcript abundance. In non-small cell lung cancer, the study quantitatively compared TCR alpha and beta repertoires across several tumor regions, matched nontumor lung, and blood. The study linked features of the TCR repertoire to counts of nonsynonymous mutations, which were determined by whole-exome sequencing of tumor tissue. At surgery, both alpha and beta chains were TCR-sequenced in fewer than 250 tumor regions, about 64 matched nontumor lung samples and just over 55 PBMC samples. In the raw uncorrected reads, each unique combination of TCR and UMI appeared more than ten times on average. TCR transcript counts in tumor regions correlated strongly with a T cell transcriptional module score from matched bulk RNA-seq.

This specimen's time point label, interpreted: sample taken at primary tumor resection. Samples were obtained from fewer than 80 patients with early-stage, untreated non-small cell lung cancer from the lung TRACERx cohort. Whole RNA extracted from tumor and nontumor lung tissue, or from cryopreserved PBMC samples, was used for TCR sequencing without cell sorting. Only patients for whom sufficient RNA was available from at least two tumor regions were selected for TCR sequencing. Tumor and adjacent nontumor lung specimens were reviewed by a lung pathologist before selection. The CDR3 goes from the cysteine to the phenylalanine over 14 residues. The sequence is cut down to CDR3 DNA, 42 bases in frame from base 1. CDR1 and CDR2 (LNHNV, YYDKDF) derive from the germline V gene (reference sequence). V and J are trimmed by 0 bases and 14 bases, and the gene matches miss 11 bases of the junction. The paper's findings and limits, for the study overall: Additional single-cell paired TCR alpha and beta sequencing was considered necessary to confirm, at a functional level, the hypothesis that regional TCRs recognize regional mutations. The number of expanded intratumoral alpha and beta TCRs correlated with the tumor nonsynonymous mutation count. TCR-seq was estimated to cover only roughly 7% of tumor T cells for alpha chains and approximately 12% for beta chains. Counts of ubiquitous and regional expanded TCRs were found to correlate with counts of ubiquitous and regional nonsynonymous mutations, respectively.

The library came from 5' RACE. The reads were generated on a NextSeq 500. The TCR library protocol attached a unique molecular identifier to each TCR cDNA molecule to allow correction of PCR and sequencing errors. Turning to the authors' computational methods: Decombinator tools were used for TCR identification, UMI-based error correction and CDR3 extraction. Expanded TCRs were defined as those above a frequency of 2 per 1,000, corresponding to the top 1% of the tumor frequency distribution. Expanded tumor TCRs were classed as regional if statistically deemed absent (corrected P<0.05) from at least one tumor region, otherwise ubiquitous. Rényi diversity was computed with the R vegan package after subsampling each repertoire 100 times to 5,000 TCRs. CDR3 similarity networks were built from amino acid triplet string-kernel similarity, connecting CDR3s with pairwise similarity above 0.82. Using fastp at Q25 and MiXCR, TCRdb reprocessed the public reads and kept productive beta chains. Each entry is one CDR3 protein sequence, shown with its most common DNA and genes. TCRdb, rather than the study authors, made the V and J calls. A total of approximately 7,500 distinct CDR3 sequences appear in this sample, approximately 3.1% of them only once. Together, the top ten hold about 16% of the sample.

This clonotype has a count of ten or more. Which antigen it targets is not known. No clone much larger than this one lies a single base away; base qualities are absent. The sequence links TRBV15 to TRBJ1-2, with TRBD1 identical over 8 junction bases. The input for sequencing was lung tumor tissue, taken at surgery. This receptor was taken from a male donor with early-stage non-small cell lung cancer. The CDR3 reads as follows: CATSRDEGQAQGTF. The DNA sequence is given as TGTGCCACCAGCAGAGATGAGGGACAGGCCCAGGGGACCTTC.